The 2 T cell receptor beta chains in this list originate from one sample, sequenced in a study of vaccination and CD4 T cells after COVID-19. Antigens of these TCRs are unknown. The sample's treatment: roughly 10-day PBMC culture with coronavirus spike peptide pools or control peptides (ViraFEST assay). It was before the COVID-19 pandemic (2011-2018) that the unexposed donor's CD4+ T cells were collected. Sequencing of the DNA from cultured CD4+ T cells was carried out with the Oncomine TCR Beta short-read assay. Genomic DNA was isolated from CD4+ T cells that had been cultured. TCRdb re-derived calls from the PCR reads in MiXCR, one entry per CDR3 protein. The data hold 10,000 or so distinct CDR3 sequences, with about 34% observed a single time. Source material: CD4+ T cells from blood, cultured in vitro. These receptors came from a human donor in good health.

The V call is TRBV4-1, the J call TRBJ2-2; D is undetermined. This CDR3 is built from 15 residues. Germline loops: CDR1 MGHRA, CDR2 YSYEKL. V lost 2 bases and J lost 8, with 15 bases in between. This CDR3 reads CASSQPLVGLGELFF. DNA of the CDR3: TGCGCCAGCAGCCAACCGTTAGTAGGGTTGGGGGAGCTGTTTTTT.

This clonotype was recorded a few times. The chain recombines TRBV28 with TRBJ1-2; 7 bases match TRBD1. Germline V gives CDR1 MDHEN, CDR2 SYDVKM. J gave up 3 bases and V 5 bases, and 3 bases lay outside the gene matches. This CDR3 region has 13 residues. CDR3 bases: TGTGCCAGCAGTCACGACAGGGACTATGGCTACACCTTC. It encodes CASSHDRDYGYTF.